This TCR beta chain came from a study of early T cells in non-severe SARS-CoV-2 infection. There are many counts of this clonotype. MiXCR, run by TCRdb on the 5' RACE reads, gives a single entry per CDR3 protein. The data hold 40,000 to 55,000 distinct CDR3 sequences, with around 6.3% observed a single time. This CDR3 has 14 amino acids. V shed 3 bases and J shed 2 bases, with 11 bases lying between them. This TCR came from an adult who was a healthcare worker with PCR-confirmed SARS-CoV-2 infection or an uninfected control (not recorded which). The rearrangement uses TRBV12-3 or TRBV12-4 and TRBJ2-7; no clear D gene. The specimen comprised whole blood, sampled at baseline. CDR3: CASSFGIAPYEQYF. The CDR3 bases are TGTGCCAGCAGTTTTGGCATCGCCCCCTACGAGCAGTACTTC.